This T cell receptor (beta chain) was identified during a study of shared clonotypes between healthy human individuals. Study-wide results and limits: Among non-shared clonotypes, generation probabilities were lower than among those shared by all four donors.

Naive CD8 isolation took CD45RO-negative cells positively selected for CCR7 and excluded terminally differentiated effector memory CD45RA+ cells. In this sample, this clone turned up once. Antigen unknown. V lost 5 bases and J lost 9; bases outside the gene matches: 13. There are 15 residues in the CDR3. Germline-derived CDR1 and CDR2 are SNHLY and FYNNEI. TCRdb's table, derived via immunoSEQ multiplex PCR, lists solely in-frame clones and lacks some. The sample records around 2,100,000 clones, roughly 95% being singletons. The sequence was obtained from a man aged 18-30 years in good health. The specimen was naive CD8+ T cells sorted from blood. This rearrangement joins TRBV2 to TRBJ2-1; 7 bases line up with TRBD2. For the CDR3, the DNA is TGTGCCAGCAGTTCCGGGACTACTCTTCTCGGTGAGCAGTTCTTC. It codes for CASSSGTTLLGEQFF.